The 32 T cell receptor beta chains in this list originate from one sample, sequenced in a study of T cells in localized non-small cell lung cancer. Profiled with immunoSEQ multiplex PCR; TCRdb holds only in-frame clones, not every one. Here the sample spans around 130,000 clones, around 89% being singletons. This material consisted of peripheral blood, taken before any cancer treatment. The receptors shown here come from a female donor older than 55 with stage I lung adenocarcinoma.

The CDR3 sequence: CASSEGAAYEQYF. As DNA, the CDR3 is TGTGCCAGCAGTGAAGGGGCGGCCTACGAGCAGTACTTC. The V and J genes are TRBV2 and TRBJ2-7; no clear D gene. V lost 1 base to trimming and J lost 2 bases, with 6 bases between them. The CDR3 runs to 13 residues. Germline V gives CDR1 SNHLY, CDR2 FYNNEI. The full variable domain, in which reference TRBV2 and TRBJ2-7 provide the parts outside the CDR3, is EPEVTQTPSHQVTQMGQEVILRCVPISNHLYFYWYRQILGQKVEFLVSFYNNEISEKSEIFDDQFSVERPDGSNFTLKIRSTKLEDSAMYFCASSEGAAYEQYFGPGTRLTVT.

CDR3 sequence: CASSAGGVRSRAINEQFF. DNA for the CDR3: TGTGCCAGCAGCGCAGGAGGGGTGCGGAGCCGGGCGATCAATGAGCAGTTCTTC. The chain couples TRBV4-2 to TRBJ2-1, with D tentatively TRBD2 (6 bases). This CDR3 has 18 amino acids. Germline assignment: CDR1 LGHNA and CDR2 YNFKEQ. Trimming took off 5 bases at V and 6 bases at J, with 26 bases between the two ends.

The J gene is TRBJ2-7, the V gene TRBV2; D is uncertain. Germline V gives CDR1 SNHLY, CDR2 FYNNEI. V was cut by 4 bases and J by 3 bases, with 4 bases left in between. The CDR3 spans 11 residues. CDR3 bases: TGTGCCAGCAGTGTGGACTACGAGCAGTACTTC. This encodes CASSVDYEQYF.

This chain links TRBV6-5 with TRBJ2-1; D gene ambiguous. The CDR3 spans 15 residues. V was cut by 7 bases and J by 0 bases, with 13 bases left in between. The germline gives CDR1 MNHEY, CDR2 SVGAGI. The CDR3: CASTLRRTSYNEQFF. CDR3 coding DNA: TGTGCCAGCACGTTACGGCGAACCTCCTACAATGAGCAGTTCTTC.

The chain has TRBV19 and TRBJ1-1; D is unclear. The germline V gene encodes CDR1 LNHDA and CDR2 SQIVND (reference sequence). CDR3 length: 13 residues. Trimming took off 3 bases at V and 5 bases at J, with 10 bases between the two ends. This chain's CDR3 is CASSIRVGTEAFF. Here the CDR3 DNA reads TGTGCCAGTAGTATTAGGGTTGGGACTGAAGCTTTCTTT.

This clone occurred once. The chain is built from TRBV28 and TRBJ2-1, with 12 bases matching TRBD2. J was trimmed by 4 bases and V by 6 bases; bases with no gene match: 4. The CDR3 spans 15 residues. CDR1 is MDHEN, CDR2 SYDVKM, per germline. The CDR3 DNA reads as TGTGCCAGCAGCCGACTAGCGGGAGTATACAATGAGCAGTTCTTC. Its translation: CASSRLAGVYNEQFF.

This chain uses TRBV5-4 with TRBJ2-5, with D possibly being TRBD2 (6 bases). Deletions cut 0 bases from V and 5 bases from J, with 17 bases between. Germline V gene lookup returns CDR1 SGHNT and CDR2 YYREEE (reference sequence). This CDR3 comprises 16 residues. This CDR3 is CASSLGAGRMRETQYF. CDR3 sequence (DNA): TGTGCCAGCAGCTTGGGGGCGGGGAGGATGAGGGAGACCCAGTACTTC.

The genes are TRBV2 and TRBJ2-7; 11 bases are shared with TRBD2. CDR3 length: 13 amino acids. V was pared by 7 bases and J by 2 bases, with 1 base of the junction left unmatched. Germline V gives CDR1 SNHLY, CDR2 FYNNEI. The CDR3 loop reads CASISGRAYEQYF. The CDR3 DNA reads TGTGCCAGCATTAGCGGGAGGGCCTACGAGCAGTACTTC.

Notes on this clone: At one end, the junction sequence differs from germline, possibly due to a read error. V usage is TRBV5-1 and J usage is TRBJ1-2; D not certain. Germline V CDR1 and CDR2: SGHRS, YFSETQ. The CDR3 contains 11 residues. This CDR3 is CASSSNFGYTF. The CDR3 DNA follows: TGCGCCAGCAGTTCGAACTTTGGCTACACCTTC.

The gene calls are TRBV5-8 and TRBJ2-7; 7 bases match TRBD1. The CDR3 sequence is 14 residues long. V was pared by 2 bases and J by 5 bases, with 7 bases of the junction left unmatched. The V gene's germline CDR1 is SGHTS and CDR2 YDEGEE. The CDR3 DNA is TGTGCCAGCAGCTTAACAGGGGTTGGCGACGAGCAGTACTTC. Protein sequence: CASSLTGVGDEQYF.

J is TRBJ2-7 and V is TRBV6-6, with D possibly matching TRBD2 (6 bases). V dropped 4 bases and J dropped 0 bases, with 10 bases sitting between them. The germline CDR1 and CDR2 sequences are MNHNY and SVGAGI (reference sequence). This CDR3 spans 14 amino acids. CDR3 amino acids: CASSSGGSSYEQYF. CDR3 coding DNA: TGTGCCAGCAGTTCTGGGGGGAGCTCCTACGAGCAGTACTTC.

The chain employs TRBV7-9 and TRBJ2-3; D perhaps matches TRBD1 (6 bases). Germline CDR1 and CDR2: SEHNR and FQNEAQ (reference sequence). This CDR3 has 13 residues. V gave up 8 bases and J gave up 1 base, with 10 bases separating them. The CDR3 region is CASGAGGTDTQYF. The DNA of the CDR3 is TGTGCCAGCGGGGCAGGGGGCACAGATACGCAGTATTTT.

The chain joins TRBV18 to TRBJ1-2; no definite D call. The germline V gene encodes CDR1 KGHSH and CDR2 LQKENI. The CDR3 totals 14 residues. The V end lost 6 bases, the J end lost 1 base, and 12 bases lay between the germline ends. In DNA, the CDR3 is TGTGCCAGCTCGCCGGGAGCAAGTAACTATGGCTACACCTTC. This codes for CASSPGASNYGYTF.

The table lists this clone with a few counts. This CDR3 is CASSPSGATNIQYF. In DNA, the CDR3 is TGTGCCAGCTCACCTTCTGGGGCTACAAACATTCAGTACTTC. This chain connects TRBV18 to TRBJ2-4; D may be TRBD1 (5 bases). The CDR3 runs to 14 residues. V was clipped by 3 bases and J by 6 bases, with 12 bases between them. In germline, CDR1 is KGHSH, CDR2 LQKENI.

The chain couples TRBV18 to TRBJ2-3; D is ambiguous. CDR1 and CDR2 from the germline V gene are KGHSH and LQKENI. The CDR3 is 13 amino acids. Trimming stripped 6 bases from V and 2 bases from J, with 9 bases between. In DNA, the CDR3 is TGTGCCAGCTCGCTCTGGACCACAGATACGCAGTATTTT. Protein product: CASSLWTTDTQYF.

For this clone: The same CDR3 arises from other DNA sequences in this sample as well. The rearrangement joins TRBV28 to TRBJ1-5, with no clear D. V was trimmed by 4 bases and J by 4 bases, leaving 5 bases between them. Looked up from germline, CDR1 is MDHEN and CDR2 is SYDVKM. The CDR3 has 12 amino acids. The CDR3 is CASSSLNQPQHF. In DNA form, the CDR3 reads TGTGCCAGCAGTTCCTTAAATCAGCCCCAGCATTTT.

The CDR3: CASSLMTATSNYGYTF. In DNA, the CDR3 is TGTGCCAGCAGCTTAATGACAGCAACCTCTAACTATGGCTACACCTTC. The chain is built from TRBV11-2 and TRBJ1-2, with a possible D match to TRBD1 (5 bases). CDR3 length: 16 amino acids. The V gene lost 2 bases and the J gene lost 0 bases, with 13 bases spanning the gap. CDR1 and CDR2 (germline): SGHAT, FQNNGV.

This clone was seen only once. The CDR3 protein is CASSLPSGNYEQYF. The CDR3 nucleotides are TGTGCCAGCAGCTTACCTAGCGGGAACTACGAGCAGTACTTC. The chain couples TRBV7-9 to TRBJ2-7; 9 bases agree with TRBD2. Per germline, CDR1 SEHNR and CDR2 FQNEAQ (reference sequence). The CDR3 is made up of 14 amino acids. V shed 2 bases and J 3 bases; nucleotides not matched to a gene: 2.

The chain carries TRBV5-1 and TRBJ1-6; D is possibly TRBD1 (5 bases). The V end was cut by 1 base, the J end by 7 bases, with 12 bases between. Germline-derived CDR1 and CDR2 are SGHRS and YFSETQ. The CDR3 is 15 residues long. The chain's CDR3 is CASSLNRQSNSPLHF. As DNA, the CDR3 is TGCGCCAGCAGCTTGAACCGACAGTCAAATTCACCCCTCCACTTT.

This chain joins TRBV6-7 and TRBJ2-3; TRBD2 matches 7 bases. TRBV6-7 qualifies as an ORF whose function is uncertain. V lost 2 bases, J lost 0 bases, and 11 bases stayed unmatched. The length of the CDR3 is 18 residues. The CDR3 spells CASSYDRGRRESTDTQYF. The CDR3 nucleotides are TGTGCCAGCAGTTACGACCGGGGCAGGCGGGAGAGCACAGATACGCAGTATTTT.

The J gene is TRBJ1-3, the V gene TRBV5-6; D remains unclear. The V gene's germline CDR1 is SGHDT and CDR2 YYEEEE. Trimming pared 4 bases from V and 0 bases from J, leaving 8 bases between. This CDR3 has 14 residues. CDR3: CASSRAPSGNTIYF. The DNA of the CDR3 is TGTGCCAGCAGCCGGGCCCCCTCTGGAAACACCATATATTTT.

This chain links TRBV30 with TRBJ1-5; D gene unclear. From germline, CDR1 is GTSNPN and CDR2 SVGIG (reference sequence). The V end was cut by 2 bases, the J end by 5 bases, with 10 bases between. The CDR3 consists of 13 residues. CDR3: CAWSRDPDQPQHF. For the CDR3, the DNA is TGTGCCTGGAGTCGTGACCCCGATCAGCCCCAGCATTTT. The whole variable domain, filled in from reference TRBV30 and TRBJ1-5, reads SQTIHQWPATLVQPVGSPLSLECTVEGTSNPNLYWYRQAAGRGLQLLFYSVGIGQISSEVPQNLSASRPQDRQFILSSKKLLLSDSGFYLCAWSRDPDQPQHFGDGTRLSIL.

The V and J genes are TRBV11-2 and TRBJ1-2, with D possibly matching TRBD1 (6 bases). Looked up from germline, CDR1 is SGHAT and CDR2 is FQNNGV. V was shortened by 4 bases and J by 0 bases, with 12 bases between the two germline ends. The CDR3 is made up of 15 amino acids. CDR3 in DNA: TGTGCCAGCAGCTCCTGGACAGACCCTAACTATGGCTACACCTTC. The encoded protein is CASSSWTDPNYGYTF.

This clone was recorded only once. V usage is TRBV6-1 and J usage is TRBJ2-4; D is unresolved. V gave up 0 bases and J gave up 0 bases, with 6 bases separating them. CDR1 MNHNS and CDR2 SASEGT come from the germline V gene. The CDR3 sequence is 15 residues long. The CDR3 protein is CASSEATVAKNIQYF. CDR3 nucleotides: TGTGCCAGCAGTGAAGCGACTGTAGCCAAAAACATTCAGTACTTC.

V and J are TRBV6-5 and TRBJ1-5, with no clear D. The ends were cut back, 8 bases at V and 4 bases at J, with 3 bases in the middle. The germline V gene encodes CDR1 MNHEY and CDR2 SVGAGI. CDR3 length: 10 residues. The CDR3 nucleotides read TGTGCCAGCGGGAATCAGCCCCAGCATTTT. Protein sequence: CASGNQPQHF.

Of note for this clone: The same CDR3 also results from other DNA sequences found in this sample. This chain links TRBV7-2 with TRBJ2-2; no definite D call. Germline values: CDR1 SGHTA, CDR2 FQGNSA. V was cut by 2 bases and J by 6 bases, with 13 bases left in between. The CDR3 has 15 amino acids. The DNA for the CDR3 is TGTGCCAGCAGCTTATCTTTAGGGCTAGCCGGGGAGCTGTTTTTT. Protein: CASSLSLGLAGELFF.

This chain joins TRBV29-1 and TRBJ1-2; TRBD1 is a possible D gene (5 bases). This CDR3 region has 12 residues. V was cut by 3 bases and J by 7 bases, with 12 bases left in between. In germline, CDR1 is SQVTM, CDR2 ANQGSEA. This chain's CDR3 is CSVDWGLLGYTF. CDR3 nucleotides: TGCAGCGTTGACTGGGGCCTACTTGGCTACACCTTC.

This sequence joins TRBV6-5 and TRBJ2-5, with unresolved D. This CDR3 is 13 amino acids long. Germline CDR1 MNHEY, CDR2 SVGAGI. V was shortened by 1 base and J by 3 bases, with 6 bases between the two germline ends. This CDR3 is CASSYWREETQYF. In nucleotides, the CDR3 is TGTGCCAGCAGTTACTGGAGAGAAGAGACCCAGTACTTC.

DNA of the CDR3: TGTGCCAGCAGTCGACAGGCCGGAACTAATGAAAAACTGTTTTTT. Its protein is CASSRQAGTNEKLFF. The chain couples TRBV5-4 to TRBJ1-4; tentatively, D is TRBD1 (6 bases). The CDR3 extends over 15 amino acids. Germline values: CDR1 SGHNT, CDR2 YYREEE (reference sequence). Trimming pared 5 bases from V and 1 base from J, leaving 12 bases between.

The genes are TRBV20-1 and TRBJ2-1, with D tentatively TRBD2 (5 bases). The V end was cut by 3 bases, the J end by 7 bases, with 7 bases between. The CDR3 contains 11 residues. Germline V lookup: CDR1 DFQATT, CDR2 SNEGSKA (reference sequence). DNA of the CDR3: TGCAGTGCTAGCGGGGAGAATGAGCAGTTCTTC. This encodes CSASGENEQFF.

The chain has TRBV28 and TRBJ2-7; D is unresolved. This CDR3 region has 13 residues. Trimming removed 3 bases at V and 3 bases at J, with 9 bases between. From germline, CDR1 is MDHEN and CDR2 SYDVKM. The CDR3 reads CASSFSLFYEQYF. The CDR3 coding sequence is TGTGCCAGCAGTTTTAGCCTCTTCTACGAGCAGTACTTC.

The V and J genes are TRBV7-8 and TRBJ2-2; D might be TRBD2 (5 bases). This CDR3 spans 14 amino acids. Germline CDR1 and CDR2: SGHVS and FQNEAQ. The V gene lost 8 bases and the J gene lost 4 bases, with 14 bases spanning the gap. DNA for the CDR3: TGTGCCAGCCAAAGGGAGAAATTCACCGGGGAGCTGTTTTTT. Its protein is CASQREKFTGELFF.